This T cell receptor (beta chain) was obtained from a study of T cells in narcolepsy listed by TCRdb under 2018. Describing the broader study: The study enrolled patients with narcolepsy type 1 or type 2 (NT1, NT2) together with healthy control donors. To look for autoreactive T cells in narcolepsy patients that target self-antigens of hypocretin neurons (hypocretin, TRIB2), the study used TCR Vbeta sequencing to follow clonotypes in blood and CSF. Study-wide findings and limitations: No sequences matching autoreactive T cell clones were present in some of the blood memory CD4+ repertoires from patients and controls. Numbers of sequenced blood memory CD4+ clonotypes were comparable, averaging about 39,494 in patients and approximately 30,000 in controls. According to the report, autoreactive clonotypes were detected serially in the blood of the same patients and of different patients, but not in healthy controls. HCRT-specific and TRIB2-specific autoreactive clonotypes were highlighted in plots that compared CD4+ T cell clonotypes in CSF versus blood from the same patient.

Memory CD4+ T cells were sorted ex vivo from peripheral blood of narcolepsy patients and healthy controls for TCR Vbeta sequencing. The library was prepared using the immunoSEQ multiplex PCR assay. TCRdb provides this immuneACCESS table in a form limited to in-frame rearrangements. Some clones are lacking; in checked studies, under half of them reflect an unresolved V gene, and why the rest are absent is not known. Here the sample has 35,000 to 40,000 clones; about 85% occur a single time. The ten largest clones take up 1.5% to 2% of the sample. The CDR3 runs 15 amino acids, cysteine and phenylalanine included. Only the CDR3 portion is preserved as DNA: 45 bases, with reading frame beginning at the first base. V lost 3 bases and J lost 5 bases; the stretch between them is 14 bases long. The germline V gene (reference sequence) provides CDR1 LNHNV and CDR2 YYDKDF. For this clone: No cognate antigen has been identified for it. Base qualities are missing; no much larger clone stands one base away.

The TCR comes from a human donor with narcolepsy. The sequence links TRBV15 to TRBJ2-4, and the D gene may be TRBD2, 7 bases matching. The sequenced sample consisted of CD45RA- memory CD4+ T cells from PBMCs. The cell subset or site label corresponds to: memory T cells sorted ex vivo from peripheral blood. The CDR3 protein sequence reads: CATSRRGPGENIQYF. The DNA sequence is TGTGCCACCAGCAGGCGGGGGCCAGGGGAAAACATTCAGTACTTC.